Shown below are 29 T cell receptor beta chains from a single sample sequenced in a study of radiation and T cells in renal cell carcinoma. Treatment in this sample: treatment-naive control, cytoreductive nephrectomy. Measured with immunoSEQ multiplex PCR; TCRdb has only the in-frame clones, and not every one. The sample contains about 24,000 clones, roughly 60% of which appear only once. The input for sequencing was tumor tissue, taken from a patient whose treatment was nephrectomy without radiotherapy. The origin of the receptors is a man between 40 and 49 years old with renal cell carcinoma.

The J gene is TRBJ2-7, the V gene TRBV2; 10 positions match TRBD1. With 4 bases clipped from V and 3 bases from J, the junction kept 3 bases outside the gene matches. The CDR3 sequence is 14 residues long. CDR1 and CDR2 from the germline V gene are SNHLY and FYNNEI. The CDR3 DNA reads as TGTGCCAGCAGTGCTGGGACAGGGGACTACGAGCAGTACTTC. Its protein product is CASSAGTGDYEQYF.

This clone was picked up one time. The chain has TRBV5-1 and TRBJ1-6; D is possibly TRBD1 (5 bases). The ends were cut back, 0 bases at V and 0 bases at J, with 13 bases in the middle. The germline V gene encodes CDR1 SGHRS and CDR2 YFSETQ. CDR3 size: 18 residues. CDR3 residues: CASSLGTSSSSYNSPLHF. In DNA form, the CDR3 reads TGCGCCAGCAGCTTGGGGACAAGCAGCAGCTCCTATAATTCACCCCTCCACTTT.

As DNA, the CDR3 is TGTGCCAGCAGCCCTAGCTCCACGGGGAATGAAAAACTGTTTTTT. This translates into CASSPSSTGNEKLFF. The chain is built from TRBV7-2 and TRBJ1-4; D remains ambiguous. The V and J ends lost 5 bases and 5 bases respectively, with 15 bases between them. The CDR3 has 15 residues. Looked up from germline, CDR1 is SGHTA and CDR2 is FQGNSA.

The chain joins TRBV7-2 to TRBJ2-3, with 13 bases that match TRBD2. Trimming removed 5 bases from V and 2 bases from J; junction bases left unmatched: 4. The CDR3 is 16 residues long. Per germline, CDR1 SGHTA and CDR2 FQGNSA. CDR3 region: CASSTGLAGATDTQYF. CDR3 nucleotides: TGTGCCAGCAGCACCGGACTAGCGGGAGCCACAGATACGCAGTATTTT.

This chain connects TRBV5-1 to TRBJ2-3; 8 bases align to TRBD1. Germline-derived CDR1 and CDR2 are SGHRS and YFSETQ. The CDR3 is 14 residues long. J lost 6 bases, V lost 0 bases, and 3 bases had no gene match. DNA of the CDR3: TGCGCCAGCAGCTTGGGGACAGGGCGGGATACGCAGTATTTT. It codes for CASSLGTGRDTQYF. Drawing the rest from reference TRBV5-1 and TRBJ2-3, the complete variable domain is KAGVTQTPRYLIKTRGQQVTLSCSPISGHRSVSWYQQTPGQGLQFLFEYFSETQRNKGNFPGRFSGRQFSNSRSEMNVSTLELGDSALYLCASSLGTGRDTQYFGPGTRLTVL.

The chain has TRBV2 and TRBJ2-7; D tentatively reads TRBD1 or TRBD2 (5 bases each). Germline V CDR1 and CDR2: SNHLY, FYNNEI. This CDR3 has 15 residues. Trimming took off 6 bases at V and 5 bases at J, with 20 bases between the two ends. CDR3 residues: CASRTPRVAGDEQYV. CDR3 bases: TGTGCCAGCAGGACCCCCAGGGTTGCGGGCGACGAGCAGTACGTC.

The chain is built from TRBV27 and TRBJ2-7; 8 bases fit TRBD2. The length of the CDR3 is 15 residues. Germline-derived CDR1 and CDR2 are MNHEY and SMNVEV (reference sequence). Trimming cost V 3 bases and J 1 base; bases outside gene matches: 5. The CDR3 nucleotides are TGTGCCAGCAGTTTGACGCGGGAGGTATCCTACGAGCAGTACTTC. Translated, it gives CASSLTREVSYEQYF.

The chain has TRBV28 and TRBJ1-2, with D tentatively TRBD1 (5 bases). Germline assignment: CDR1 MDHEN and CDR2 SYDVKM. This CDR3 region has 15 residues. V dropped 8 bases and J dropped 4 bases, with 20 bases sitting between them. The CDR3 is CASRHRDGTSYGYTF. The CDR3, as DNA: TGTGCCAGCCGACACCGGGACGGGACTTCCTATGGCTACACCTTC.

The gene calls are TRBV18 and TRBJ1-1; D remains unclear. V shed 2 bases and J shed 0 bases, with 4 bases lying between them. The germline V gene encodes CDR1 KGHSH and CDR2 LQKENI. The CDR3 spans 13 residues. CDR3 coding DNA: TGTGCCAGCTCACCAGCCATGAACACTGAAGCTTTCTTT. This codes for CASSPAMNTEAFF.

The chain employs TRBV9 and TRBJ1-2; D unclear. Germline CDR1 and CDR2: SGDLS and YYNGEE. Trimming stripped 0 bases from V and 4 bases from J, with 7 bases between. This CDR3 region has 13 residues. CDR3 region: CASSVGELYGYTF. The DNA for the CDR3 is TGTGCCAGCAGCGTAGGGGAGCTCTATGGCTACACCTTC.

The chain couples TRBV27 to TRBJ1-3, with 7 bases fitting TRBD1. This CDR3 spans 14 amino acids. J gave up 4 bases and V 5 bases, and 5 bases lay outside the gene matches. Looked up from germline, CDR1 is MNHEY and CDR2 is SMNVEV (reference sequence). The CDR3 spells CASSRQGPGNTIYF. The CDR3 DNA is TGTGCCAGCAGTCGACAGGGACCGGGAAACACCATATATTTT.

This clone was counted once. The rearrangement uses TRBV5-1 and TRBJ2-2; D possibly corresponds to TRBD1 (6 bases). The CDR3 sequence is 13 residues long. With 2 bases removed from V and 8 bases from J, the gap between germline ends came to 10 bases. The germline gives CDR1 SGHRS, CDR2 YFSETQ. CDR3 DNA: TGCGCCAGCAGCTTCCAGGGGCCGGGGGAGCTGTTTTTT. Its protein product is CASSFQGPGELFF.

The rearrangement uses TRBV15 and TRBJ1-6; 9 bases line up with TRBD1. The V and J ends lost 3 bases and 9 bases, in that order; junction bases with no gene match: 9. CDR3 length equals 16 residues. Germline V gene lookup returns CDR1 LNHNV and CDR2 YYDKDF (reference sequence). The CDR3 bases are TGTGCCACCAGCAGCGCCGGGACAGGGATCGGTTCACCCCTCCACTTT. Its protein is CATSSAGTGIGSPLHF.

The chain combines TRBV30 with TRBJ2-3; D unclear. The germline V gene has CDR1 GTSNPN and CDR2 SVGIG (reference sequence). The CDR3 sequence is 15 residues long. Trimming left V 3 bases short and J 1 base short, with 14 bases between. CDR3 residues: CAWRAQLEGTDTQYF. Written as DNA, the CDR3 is TGTGCCTGGAGGGCCCAACTGGAAGGCACAGATACGCAGTATTTT.

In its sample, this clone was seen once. The CDR3, as DNA: TGTGCCAGCAGCAAAGACCCGGACACGGACTACGAGCAGTACGTC. Translated: CASSKDPDTDYEQYV. The V and J genes are TRBV21-1 and TRBJ2-7; TRBD2 is taken as the D call from the table, unchecked against the DNA. TRBV21-1 is given as a pseudogene. This CDR3 spans 15 amino acids.

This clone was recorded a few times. The CDR3 loop is CASREQGRNTEAFF. The CDR3 bases are TGTGCCAGCAGGGAACAGGGTAGGAACACTGAAGCTTTCTTT. The chain carries TRBV28 and TRBJ1-1; tentatively, D is TRBD1 (6 bases). With 6 bases removed from V and 1 base from J, the gap between germline ends came to 12 bases. The CDR3 sequence is 14 residues long. CDR1 and CDR2 (germline): MDHEN, SYDVKM.

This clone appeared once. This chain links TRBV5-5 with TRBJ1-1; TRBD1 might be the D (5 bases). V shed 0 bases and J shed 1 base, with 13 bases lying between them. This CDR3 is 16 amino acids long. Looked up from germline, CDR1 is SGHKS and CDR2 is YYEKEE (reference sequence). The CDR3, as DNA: TGTGCCAGCAGCTTGGCCCAAGGGACGGGGAACACTGAAGCTTTCTTT. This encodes CASSLAQGTGNTEAFF.

In nucleotides, the CDR3 is TGTGCCAGCAGCAGGACTAGCGGGGGGGCAAGTGAGCAGTTCTTC. Translated: CASSRTSGGASEQFF. The rearrangement joins TRBV5-4 to TRBJ2-1; 15 nucleotides line up with TRBD2. V lost 4 bases, J lost 9 bases, and 5 bases stayed unmatched. This CDR3 is 15 amino acids long. From germline, CDR1 is SGHNT and CDR2 YYREEE (reference sequence).

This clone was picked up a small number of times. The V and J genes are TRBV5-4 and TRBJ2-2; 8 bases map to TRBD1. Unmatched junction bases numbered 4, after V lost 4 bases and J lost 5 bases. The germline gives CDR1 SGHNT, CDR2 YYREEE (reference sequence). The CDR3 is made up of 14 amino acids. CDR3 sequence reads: CASSQDRATGELFF. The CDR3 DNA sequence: TGTGCCAGCAGCCAGGACAGGGCGACCGGGGAGCTGTTTTTT.

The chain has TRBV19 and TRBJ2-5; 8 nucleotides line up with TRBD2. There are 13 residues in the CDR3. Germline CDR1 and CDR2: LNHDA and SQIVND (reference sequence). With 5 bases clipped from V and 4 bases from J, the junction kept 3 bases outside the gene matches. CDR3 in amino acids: CASSDLAGETQYF. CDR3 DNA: TGTGCCAGTAGTGATCTAGCGGGAGAGACCCAGTACTTC.

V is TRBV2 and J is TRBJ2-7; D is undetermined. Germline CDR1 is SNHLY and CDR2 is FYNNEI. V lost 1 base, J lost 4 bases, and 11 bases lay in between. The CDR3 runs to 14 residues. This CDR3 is CASSEGIPNYEQYF. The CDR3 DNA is TGTGCCAGCAGTGAAGGGATCCCGAATTACGAGCAGTACTTC.

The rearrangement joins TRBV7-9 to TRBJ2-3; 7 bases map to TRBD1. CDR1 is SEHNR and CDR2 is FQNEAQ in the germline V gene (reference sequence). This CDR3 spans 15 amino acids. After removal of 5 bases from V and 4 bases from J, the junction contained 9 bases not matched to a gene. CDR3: CASSPKDRDADTQYF. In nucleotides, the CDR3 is TGTGCCAGCAGCCCAAAAGACAGGGACGCAGATACGCAGTATTTT.

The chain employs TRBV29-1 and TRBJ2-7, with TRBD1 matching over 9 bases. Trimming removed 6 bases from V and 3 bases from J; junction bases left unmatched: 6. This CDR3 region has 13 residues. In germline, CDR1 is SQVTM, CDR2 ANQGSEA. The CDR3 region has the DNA TGCAGCGTGGGACAGGGCCTCTTCTACGAGCAGTACTTC. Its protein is CSVGQGLFYEQYF.

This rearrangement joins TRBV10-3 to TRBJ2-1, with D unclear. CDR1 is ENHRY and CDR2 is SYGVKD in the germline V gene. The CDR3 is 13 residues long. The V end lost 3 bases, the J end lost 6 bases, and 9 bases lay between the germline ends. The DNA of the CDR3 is TGTGCCATCAGTGACGGACCGCCCAATGAGCAGTTCTTC. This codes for CAISDGPPNEQFF.

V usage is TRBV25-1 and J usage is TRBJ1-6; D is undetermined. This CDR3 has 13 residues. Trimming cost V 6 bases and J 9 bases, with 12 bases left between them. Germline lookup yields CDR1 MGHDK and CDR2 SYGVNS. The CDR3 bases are TGTGCCAGCAGGGGAAGACTTGTTTCACCCCTCCACTTT. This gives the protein CASRGRLVSPLHF.

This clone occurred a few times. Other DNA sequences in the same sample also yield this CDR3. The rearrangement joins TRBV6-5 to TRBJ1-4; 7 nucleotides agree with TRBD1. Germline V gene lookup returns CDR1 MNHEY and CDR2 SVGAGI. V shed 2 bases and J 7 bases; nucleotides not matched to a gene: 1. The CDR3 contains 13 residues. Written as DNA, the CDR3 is TGTGCCAGCAGTTACAACAGGGGTGAAAAACTGTTTTTT. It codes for CASSYNRGEKLFF.

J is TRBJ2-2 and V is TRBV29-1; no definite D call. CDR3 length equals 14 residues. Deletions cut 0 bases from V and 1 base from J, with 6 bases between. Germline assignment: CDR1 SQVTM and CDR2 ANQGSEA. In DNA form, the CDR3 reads TGCAGCGTTGAAGACTACAGGAACACCGGGGAGCTGTTTTTT. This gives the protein CSVEDYRNTGELFF.

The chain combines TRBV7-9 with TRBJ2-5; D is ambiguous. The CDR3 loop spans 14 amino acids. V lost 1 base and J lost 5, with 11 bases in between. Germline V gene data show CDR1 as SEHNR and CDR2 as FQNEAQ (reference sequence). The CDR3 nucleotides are TGTGCCAGCAGCTTAGGAGTAGGGTGGGAGACCCAGTACTTC. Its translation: CASSLGVGWETQYF.

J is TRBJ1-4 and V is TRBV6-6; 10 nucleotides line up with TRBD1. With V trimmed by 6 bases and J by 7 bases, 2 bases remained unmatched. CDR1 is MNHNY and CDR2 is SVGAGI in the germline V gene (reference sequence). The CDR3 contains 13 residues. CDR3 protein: CASSRDRGEKLFF. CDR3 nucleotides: TGTGCCAGCAGCCGGGACAGGGGTGAAAAACTGTTTTTT.